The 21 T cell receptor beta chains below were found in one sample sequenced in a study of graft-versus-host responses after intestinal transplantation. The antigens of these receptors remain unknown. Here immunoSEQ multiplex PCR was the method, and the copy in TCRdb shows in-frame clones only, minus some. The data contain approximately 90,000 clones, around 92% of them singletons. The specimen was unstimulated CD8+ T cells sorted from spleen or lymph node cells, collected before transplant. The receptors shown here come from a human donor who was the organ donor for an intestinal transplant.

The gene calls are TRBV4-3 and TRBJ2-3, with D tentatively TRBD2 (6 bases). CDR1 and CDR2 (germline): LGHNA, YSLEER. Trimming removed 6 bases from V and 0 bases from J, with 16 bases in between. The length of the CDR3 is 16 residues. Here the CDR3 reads CASSAIAGPSTDTQYF. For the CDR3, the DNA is TGCGCCAGCAGTGCCATTGCGGGGCCTAGCACAGATACGCAGTATTTT.

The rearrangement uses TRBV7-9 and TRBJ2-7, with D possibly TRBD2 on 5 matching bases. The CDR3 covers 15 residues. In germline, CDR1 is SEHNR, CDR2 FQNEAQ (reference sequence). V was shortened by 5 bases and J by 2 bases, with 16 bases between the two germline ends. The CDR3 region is CASSPRTGLTYEQYF. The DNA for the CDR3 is TGTGCCAGCAGCCCCCGGACTGGACTTACCTACGAGCAGTACTTC.

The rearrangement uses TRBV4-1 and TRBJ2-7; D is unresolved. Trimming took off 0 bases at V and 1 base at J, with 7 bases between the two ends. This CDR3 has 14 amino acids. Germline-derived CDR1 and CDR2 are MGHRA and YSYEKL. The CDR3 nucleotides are TGCGCCAGCAGCCAAGATATCGGGTCCTACGAGCAGTACTTC. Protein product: CASSQDIGSYEQYF.

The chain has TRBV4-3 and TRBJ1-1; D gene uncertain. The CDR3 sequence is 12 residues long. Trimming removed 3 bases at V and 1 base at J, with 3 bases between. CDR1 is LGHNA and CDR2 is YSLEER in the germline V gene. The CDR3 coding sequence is TGCGCCAGCAGCCAGAGGAACACTGAAGCTTTCTTT. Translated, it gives CASSQRNTEAFF.

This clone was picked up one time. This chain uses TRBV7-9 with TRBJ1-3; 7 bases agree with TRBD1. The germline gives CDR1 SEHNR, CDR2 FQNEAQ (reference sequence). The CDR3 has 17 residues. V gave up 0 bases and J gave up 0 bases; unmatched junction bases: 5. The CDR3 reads CASSLAPGQASGNTIYF. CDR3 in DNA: TGTGCCAGCAGCTTAGCGCCCGGACAGGCCTCTGGAAACACCATATATTTT. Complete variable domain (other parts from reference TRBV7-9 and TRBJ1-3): DTGVSQNPRHKITKRGQNVTFRCDPISEHNRLYWYRQTLGQGPEFLTYFQNEAQLEKSRLLSDRFSAERPKGSFSTLEIQRTEQGDSAMYLCASSLAPGQASGNTIYFGEGSWLTVV.

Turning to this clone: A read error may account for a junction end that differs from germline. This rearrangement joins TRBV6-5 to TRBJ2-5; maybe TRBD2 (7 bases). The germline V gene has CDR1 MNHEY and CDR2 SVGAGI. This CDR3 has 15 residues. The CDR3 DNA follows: TGTGCCAGCAGTCACTCGCGGGGGCCGTTGGAGACCCAGTACTTC. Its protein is CASSHSRGPLETQYF.

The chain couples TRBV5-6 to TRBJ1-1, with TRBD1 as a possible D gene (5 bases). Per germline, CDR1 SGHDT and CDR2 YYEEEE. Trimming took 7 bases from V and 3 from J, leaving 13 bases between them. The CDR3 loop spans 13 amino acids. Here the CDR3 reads CASQTVLHTEAFF. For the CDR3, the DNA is TGTGCCAGCCAGACAGTTCTCCACACTGAAGCTTTCTTT.

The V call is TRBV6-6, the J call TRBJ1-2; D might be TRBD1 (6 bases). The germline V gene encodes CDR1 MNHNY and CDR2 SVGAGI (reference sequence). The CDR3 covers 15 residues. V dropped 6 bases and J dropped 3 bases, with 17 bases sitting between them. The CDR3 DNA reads TGTGCCAGCAGCCACCCAACGGGGGGCGACTATGGCTACACCTTC. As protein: CASSHPTGGDYGYTF.

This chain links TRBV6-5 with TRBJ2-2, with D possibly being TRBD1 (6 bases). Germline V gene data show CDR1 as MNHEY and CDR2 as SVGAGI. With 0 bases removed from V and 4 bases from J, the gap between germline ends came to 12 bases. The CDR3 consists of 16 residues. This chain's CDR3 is CASSYSTPGATGELFF. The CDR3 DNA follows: TGTGCCAGCAGTTACTCGACCCCAGGGGCCACCGGGGAGCTGTTTTTT.

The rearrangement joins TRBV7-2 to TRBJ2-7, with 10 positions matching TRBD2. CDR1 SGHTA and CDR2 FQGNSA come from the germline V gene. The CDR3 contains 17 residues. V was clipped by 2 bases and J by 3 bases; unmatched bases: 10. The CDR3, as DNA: TGTGCCAGCAGCTTACCAGCGGGGGGGTACATACGCTACGAGCAGTACTTC. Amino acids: CASSLPAGGYIRYEQYF.

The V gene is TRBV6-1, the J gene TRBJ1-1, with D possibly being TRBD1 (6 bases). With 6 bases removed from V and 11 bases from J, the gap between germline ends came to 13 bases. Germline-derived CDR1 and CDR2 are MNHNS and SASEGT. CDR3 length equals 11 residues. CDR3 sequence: CASREGVGAFF. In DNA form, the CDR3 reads TGTGCCAGCAGAGAGGGGGTTGGGGCTTTCTTT.

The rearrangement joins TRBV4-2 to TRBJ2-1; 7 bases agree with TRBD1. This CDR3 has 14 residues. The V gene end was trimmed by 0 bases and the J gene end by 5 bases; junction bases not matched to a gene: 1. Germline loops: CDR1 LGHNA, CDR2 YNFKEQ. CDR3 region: CASSQEGTDNEQFF. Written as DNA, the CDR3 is TGTGCCAGCAGCCAAGAGGGGACAGACAATGAGCAGTTCTTC.

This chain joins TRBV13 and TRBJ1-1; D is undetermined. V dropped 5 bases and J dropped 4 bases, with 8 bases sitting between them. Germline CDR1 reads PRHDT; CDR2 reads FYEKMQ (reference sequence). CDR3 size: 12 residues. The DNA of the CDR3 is TGTGCCAGCAGCCCGCGTAGCACTGAAGCTTTCTTT. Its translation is CASSPRSTEAFF.

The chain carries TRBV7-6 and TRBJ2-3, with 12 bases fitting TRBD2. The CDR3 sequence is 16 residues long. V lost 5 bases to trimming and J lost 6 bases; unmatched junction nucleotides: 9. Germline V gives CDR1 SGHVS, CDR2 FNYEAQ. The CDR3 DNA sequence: TGTGCCAGCAGCCAACCGACTAGCGGGGGCCTGGATACGCAGTATTTT. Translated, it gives CASSQPTSGGLDTQYF. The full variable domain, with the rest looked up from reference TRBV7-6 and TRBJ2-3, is GAGVSQSPRYKVTKRGQDVALRCDPISGHVSLYWYRQALGQGPEFLTYFNYEAQQDKSGLPNDRFSAERPEGSISTLTIQRTEQRDSAMYRCASSQPTSGGLDTQYFGPGTRLTVL.

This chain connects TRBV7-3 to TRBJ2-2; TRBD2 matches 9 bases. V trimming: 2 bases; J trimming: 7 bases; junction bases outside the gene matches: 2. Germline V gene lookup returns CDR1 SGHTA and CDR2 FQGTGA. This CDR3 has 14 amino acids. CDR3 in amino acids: CASSLAGGHGELFF. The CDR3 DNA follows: TGTGCCAGCAGCTTAGCGGGGGGGCACGGGGAGCTGTTTTTT.

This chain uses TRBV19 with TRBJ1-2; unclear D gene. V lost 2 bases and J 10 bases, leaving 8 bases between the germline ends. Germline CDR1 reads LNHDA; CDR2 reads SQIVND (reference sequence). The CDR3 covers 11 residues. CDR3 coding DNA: TGTGCCAGTAGTATAACTGGAGACTACACCTTC. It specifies CASSITGDYTF.

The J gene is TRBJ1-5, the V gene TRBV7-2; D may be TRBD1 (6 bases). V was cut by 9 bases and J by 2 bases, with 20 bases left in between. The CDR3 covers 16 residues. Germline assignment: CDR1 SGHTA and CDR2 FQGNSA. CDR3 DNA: TGTGCCAGGGATTCGCCCCCCCCAGGGGGCAATCAGCCCCAGCATTTT. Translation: CARDSPPPGGNQPQHF.

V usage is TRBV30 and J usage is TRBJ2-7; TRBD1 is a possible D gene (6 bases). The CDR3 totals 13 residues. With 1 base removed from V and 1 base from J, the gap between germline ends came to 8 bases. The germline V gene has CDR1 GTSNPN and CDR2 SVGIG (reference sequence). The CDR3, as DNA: TGTGCCTGGAGTGCGGACAGTTCCTACGAGCAGTACTTC. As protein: CAWSADSSYEQYF.

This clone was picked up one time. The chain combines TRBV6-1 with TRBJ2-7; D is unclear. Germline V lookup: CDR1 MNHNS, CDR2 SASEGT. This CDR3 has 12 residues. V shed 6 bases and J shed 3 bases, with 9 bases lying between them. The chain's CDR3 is CASSPGFYEQYF. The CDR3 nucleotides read TGTGCCAGCAGCCCCGGTTTCTACGAGCAGTACTTC.

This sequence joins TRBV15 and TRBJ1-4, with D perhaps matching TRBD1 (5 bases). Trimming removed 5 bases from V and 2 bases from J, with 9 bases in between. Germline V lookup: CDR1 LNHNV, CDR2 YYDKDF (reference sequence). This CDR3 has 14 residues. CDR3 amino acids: CATSPGPTNEKLFF. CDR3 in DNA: TGTGCCACCAGCCCAGGGCCCACTAATGAAAAACTGTTTTTT.

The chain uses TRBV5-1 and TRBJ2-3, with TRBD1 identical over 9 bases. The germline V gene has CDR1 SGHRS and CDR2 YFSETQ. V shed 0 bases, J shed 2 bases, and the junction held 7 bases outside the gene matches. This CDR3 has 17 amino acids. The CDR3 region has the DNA TGCGCCAGCAGCTTGGTCGAGACAGGGGGGATCACAGATACGCAGTATTTT. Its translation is CASSLVETGGITDTQYF.